What follows are 16 T cell receptor beta chains derived from one specimen sequenced in a study of CD8 T cells in ankylosing spondylitis. TCRdb used MiXCR to reprocess the 5' RACE reads, holding one entry per CDR3 protein. There are about 230,000 distinct CDR3 sequences in the sample; approximately 7.6% occur only once, and 4.5% to 5% lies in the top ten. Sequenced: blood, either unsorted or a sorted T cell fraction (not recorded which). The receptors were sampled from a female donor with ankylosing spondylitis or in good health (not recorded which).

In this sample, this clonotype turned up many times. This sequence joins TRBV2 and TRBJ1-6; TRBD1 matches at 7 bases. The CDR3 loop spans 15 amino acids. Unmatched junction bases numbered 12, after V lost 9 bases and J lost 7 bases. The germline gives CDR1 SNHLY, CDR2 FYNNEI. The CDR3 coding sequence is TGTGCCAGGGCAGCACAAGGGACAGACAATTCACCCCTCCACTTT. This gives the protein CARAAQGTDNSPLHF.

At least ten counts were recorded for this clonotype. CDR3 sequence reads: CASSSGTANTGELFF. The DNA of the CDR3 is TGTGCCAGCAGCTCCGGGACTGCGAACACCGGGGAGCTGTTTTTT. The V and J genes are TRBV5-5 and TRBJ2-2, with a possible D match to TRBD2 (6 bases). The CDR3 spans 15 residues. Trimming removed 3 bases at V and 0 bases at J, with 9 bases between. Germline loops: CDR1 SGHKS, CDR2 YYEKEE (reference sequence).

Ten or more counts support this clonotype. This sequence joins TRBV12-3 or TRBV12-4 and TRBJ1-5; D is ambiguous. This CDR3 comprises 18 residues. V dropped 5 bases and J dropped 3 bases, with 23 bases sitting between them. The chain's CDR3 is CASSPRPSQALYNQPQHF. In nucleotides, the CDR3 is TGTGCCAGCAGTCCCCGTCCCTCCCAAGCCCTTTACAATCAGCCCCAGCATTTT.

At least ten counts were recorded for this clonotype. The chain combines TRBV7-2 with TRBJ2-1; no clear D gene. Germline V gene lookup returns CDR1 SGHTA and CDR2 FQGNSA. V was cut by 1 base and J by 7 bases, with 20 bases left in between. CDR3 size: 17 residues. CDR3 protein: CASSLVAETYSANEQFF. CDR3 nucleotides: TGTGCCAGCAGCTTAGTAGCCGAGACGTACTCGGCGAATGAGCAGTTCTTC.

This clonotype appeared many times. The chain employs TRBV7-2 and TRBJ2-7; D not resolved. The CDR3 sequence is 12 residues long. Germline V lookup: CDR1 SGHTA, CDR2 FQGNSA. V lost 1 base to trimming and J lost 7 bases, with 8 bases between them. DNA for the CDR3: TGTGCCAGCAGCTTAGGACGTGGGGAGCAGTACTTC. Translated, it gives CASSLGRGEQYF.

A remark on this clonotype: A much larger clone lies a single base off, so this may be a read error. This chain uses TRBV24-1 with TRBJ2-5; no firm D call. Germline V gene data show CDR1 as KGHDR and CDR2 as SFDVKD. The germline V and J ends were trimmed by 0 bases and 5 bases, with 9 bases remaining between them. This CDR3 region has 14 residues. CDR3 DNA sequence: TGTGCCACCAGTGATTTGGCCCCTCCGGAGACCCAGTACTTC. Its translation: CATSDLAPPETQYF.

This clonotype was observed at least ten times. The chain employs TRBV20-1 and TRBJ2-7, with a weak D call TRBD2 (7 bases). Germline V CDR1 and CDR2: DFQATT, SNEGSKA (reference sequence). The ends were cut back, 6 bases at V and 0 bases at J, with 15 bases in the middle. This CDR3 comprises 14 residues. In DNA, the CDR3 is TGCAGTGCGAAACAGGGAGGGGGCTCCTACGAGCAGTACTTC. This translates into CSAKQGGGSYEQYF.

This clonotype appeared many times. V and J are TRBV27 and TRBJ2-7; a possible D gene is TRBD1 (5 bases). This CDR3 has 16 residues. Germline loops: CDR1 MNHEY, CDR2 SMNVEV (reference sequence). Trimming took 6 bases from V and 2 from J, leaving 20 bases between them. The CDR3 loop reads CASSQSGAVSAYEQYF. CDR3 bases: TGTGCCAGCAGCCAATCTGGGGCCGTATCGGCCTACGAGCAGTACTTC.

Turning to this clonotype: This could be a read error, since a much larger clone is one nucleotide away. The chain joins TRBV19 to TRBJ1-3; possible D gene TRBD1, 5 bases. The CDR3 contains 15 residues. Germline V gene sequence: CDR1 LNHDA, CDR2 SQIVND (reference sequence). CDR3 nucleotide sequence: TGTGTCAGTAGTCACGACAGAGCCTCTGGAAACACCATATATTTT. As protein: CVSSHDRASGNTIYF. The full variable domain, with the rest looked up from reference TRBV19 and TRBJ1-3, is DGGITQSPKYLFRKEGQNVTLSCEQNLNHDAMYWYRQDPGQGLRLIYYSQIVNDFQKGDIAEGYSVSREKKESFPLTVTSAQKNPTAFYLCVSSHDRASGNTIYFGEGSWLTVV.

In DNA, the CDR3 is TGTGCCAGCAGCTTGCCCCAAGCGGGAGATTTAACCGGGGAGCTGTTTTTT. It translates to CASSLPQAGDLTGELFF. This rearrangement joins TRBV7-9 to TRBJ2-2, with 8 positions matching TRBD2. The ends lost 3 bases at V and 5 bases at J; junction bases unmatched: 11. The germline gives CDR1 SEHNR, CDR2 FQNEAQ (reference sequence). The CDR3 length is 17 residues.

In regard to this clonotype: A clone one base away is much larger, so this may be a read error. The V and J genes are TRBV5-6 and TRBJ2-2; D tentatively fits TRBD1 or TRBD2 (5 bases each). The CDR3 is 18 amino acids. CDR1 SGHDT and CDR2 YYEEEE come from the germline V gene. CDR3 sequence (DNA): TGTGCCAGCAGCCCGACCCCATGGGACGGCTCGAACACCGGGAAGCTGTTTTTT. As protein: CASSPTPWDGSNTGKLFF.

This chain joins TRBV7-2 and TRBJ2-7, with TRBD1 identical over 8 bases. The CDR3 is 14 residues long. Germline CDR1 SGHTA, CDR2 FQGNSA. With 5 bases clipped from V and 5 bases from J, the junction kept 8 bases outside the gene matches. The DNA of the CDR3 is TGTGCCAGCAGCCCTCGGACAGGGTCGGACGAGCAGTACTTC. This encodes CASSPRTGSDEQYF. Supplemented by reference TRBV7-2 and TRBJ2-7, the full variable domain reads GAGVSQSPSNKVTEKGKDVELRCDPISGHTALYWYRQSLGQGLEFLIYFQGNSAPDKSGLPSDRFSAERTGGSVSTLTIQRTQQEDSAVYLCASSPRTGSDEQYFGPGTRLTVT.

Points on this clonotype: A read error may explain this, as a much larger clone is one base away. V and J are TRBV7-8 and TRBJ2-3; D uncertain. In germline, CDR1 is SGHVS, CDR2 FQNEAQ. The CDR3 is 14 residues long. CDR3 coding DNA: TGTGCCAGCAGCTTAGCGAGTCCCCTGGATAGGCAGTATTTT. Translation: CASSLASPLDRQYF.

The rearrangement uses TRBV12-5 and TRBJ2-1; TRBD2 might be the D (6 bases). V gave up 7 bases and J gave up 5 bases, with 15 bases separating them. CDR3 length equals 14 residues. In germline, CDR1 is LGHNT, CDR2 FRNRAP. Written as DNA, the CDR3 is TGTGCTAGTGCCCCCGGGAGAACAGACAATGAGCAGTTCTTC. Protein product: CASAPGRTDNEQFF.

The rearrangement joins TRBV7-9 to TRBJ2-5; weak D call: TRBD1 (5 bases). Trimming pared 3 bases from V and 3 bases from J, leaving 11 bases between. The length of the CDR3 is 14 residues. Germline V CDR1 and CDR2: SEHNR, FQNEAQ (reference sequence). In DNA form, the CDR3 reads TGTGCCAGCAGCTTTTGGGGCTGGGAAGAGACCCAGTACTTC. It encodes CASSFWGWEETQYF.

This clonotype was seen at least ten times. The V gene is TRBV27, the J gene TRBJ2-7; D not certain. The CDR3 has 13 residues. Germline-derived CDR1 and CDR2 are MNHEY and SMNVEV (reference sequence). Trimming left V 7 bases short and J 2 bases short, with 12 bases between. The CDR3 reads CASNQDGAYEQYF. The CDR3 DNA reads TGTGCCAGCAACCAGGACGGAGCCTACGAGCAGTACTTC.